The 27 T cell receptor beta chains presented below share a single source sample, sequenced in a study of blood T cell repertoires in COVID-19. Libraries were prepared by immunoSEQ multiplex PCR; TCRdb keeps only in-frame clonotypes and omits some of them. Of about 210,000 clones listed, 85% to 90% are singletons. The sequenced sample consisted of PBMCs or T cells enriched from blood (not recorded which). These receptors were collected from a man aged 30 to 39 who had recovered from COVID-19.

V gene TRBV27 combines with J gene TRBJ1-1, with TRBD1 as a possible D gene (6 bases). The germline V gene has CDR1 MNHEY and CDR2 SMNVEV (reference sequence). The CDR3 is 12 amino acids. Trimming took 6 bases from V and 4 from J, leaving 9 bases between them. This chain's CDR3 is CASRKQGTEAFF. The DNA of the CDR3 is TGTGCCAGCAGAAAACAGGGCACTGAAGCTTTCTTT.

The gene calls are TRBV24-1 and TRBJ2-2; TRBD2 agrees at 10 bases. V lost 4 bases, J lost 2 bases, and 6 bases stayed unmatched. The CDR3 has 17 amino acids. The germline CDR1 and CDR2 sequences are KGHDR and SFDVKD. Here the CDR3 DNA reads TGTGCCACCAGTGACCTCCCTAGCGGGGGAAACACCGGGGAGCTGTTTTTT. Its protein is CATSDLPSGGNTGELFF.

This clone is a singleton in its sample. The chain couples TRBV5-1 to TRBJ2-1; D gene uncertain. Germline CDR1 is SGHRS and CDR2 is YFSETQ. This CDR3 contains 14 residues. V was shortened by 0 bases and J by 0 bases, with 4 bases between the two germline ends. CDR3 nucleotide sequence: TGCGCCAGCAGCTTGGGCGGCTCCTACAATGAGCAGTTCTTC. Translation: CASSLGGSYNEQFF.

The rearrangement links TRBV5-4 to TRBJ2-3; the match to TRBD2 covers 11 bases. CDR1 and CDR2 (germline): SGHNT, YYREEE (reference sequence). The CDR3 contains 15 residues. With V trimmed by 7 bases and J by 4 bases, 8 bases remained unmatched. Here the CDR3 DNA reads TGTGCCAGCGGTTATAGCGGGGGGGCGGCAGATACGCAGTATTTT. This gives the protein CASGYSGGAADTQYF. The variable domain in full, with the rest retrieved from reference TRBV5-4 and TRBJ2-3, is ETGVTQSPTHLIKTRGQQVTLRCSSQSGHNTVSWYQQALGQGPQFIFQYYREEENGRGNFPPRFSGLQFPNYSSELNVNALELDDSALYLCASGYSGGAADTQYFGPGTRLTVL.

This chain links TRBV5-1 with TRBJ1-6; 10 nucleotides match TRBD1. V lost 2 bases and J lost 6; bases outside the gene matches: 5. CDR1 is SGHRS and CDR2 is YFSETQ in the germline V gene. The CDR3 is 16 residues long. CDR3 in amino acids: CASSFRDRGPNSPLHF. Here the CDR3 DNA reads TGCGCCAGCAGCTTCCGGGACAGGGGTCCTAATTCACCCCTCCACTTT.

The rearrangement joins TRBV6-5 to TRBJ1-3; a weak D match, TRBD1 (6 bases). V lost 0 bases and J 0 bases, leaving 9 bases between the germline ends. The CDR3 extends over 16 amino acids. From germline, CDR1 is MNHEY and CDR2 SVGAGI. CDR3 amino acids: CASSYSGHNSGNTIYF. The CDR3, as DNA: TGTGCCAGCAGTTACTCGGGACACAACTCTGGAAACACCATATATTTT.

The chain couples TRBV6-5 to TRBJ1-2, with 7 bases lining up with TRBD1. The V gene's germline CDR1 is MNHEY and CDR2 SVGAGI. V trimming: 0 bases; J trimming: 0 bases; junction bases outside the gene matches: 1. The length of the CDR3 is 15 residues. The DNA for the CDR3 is TGTGCCAGCAGTTACTCCGGGACAGCTAACTATGGCTACACCTTC. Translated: CASSYSGTANYGYTF.

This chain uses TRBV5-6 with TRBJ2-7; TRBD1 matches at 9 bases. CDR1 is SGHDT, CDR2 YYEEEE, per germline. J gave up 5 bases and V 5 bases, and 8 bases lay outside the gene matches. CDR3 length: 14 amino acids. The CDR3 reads CASSSGTGNDEQYF. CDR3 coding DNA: TGTGCCAGCAGTTCCGGGACAGGGAACGACGAGCAGTACTTC.

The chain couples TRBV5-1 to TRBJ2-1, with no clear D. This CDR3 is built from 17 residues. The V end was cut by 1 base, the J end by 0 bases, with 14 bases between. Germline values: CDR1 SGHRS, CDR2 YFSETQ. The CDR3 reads CASSLRSASSSYNEQFF. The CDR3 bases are TGCGCCAGCAGCTTGCGGTCCGCCTCGAGCTCCTACAATGAGCAGTTCTTC.

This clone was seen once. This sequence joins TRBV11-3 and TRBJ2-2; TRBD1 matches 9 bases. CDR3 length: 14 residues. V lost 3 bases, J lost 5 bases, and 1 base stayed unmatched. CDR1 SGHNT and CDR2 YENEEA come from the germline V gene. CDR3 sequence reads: CASSFGTGTGELFF. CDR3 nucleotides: TGTGCCAGCAGCTTCGGGACAGGGACCGGGGAGCTGTTTTTT.

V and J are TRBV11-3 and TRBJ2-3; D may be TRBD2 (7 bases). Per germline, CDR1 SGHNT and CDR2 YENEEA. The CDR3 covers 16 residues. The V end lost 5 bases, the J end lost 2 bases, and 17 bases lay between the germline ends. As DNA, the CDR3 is TGTGCCAGCAGCCGAGGGGGGGGGAGGTCCACAGATACGCAGTATTTT. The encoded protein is CASSRGGGRSTDTQYF. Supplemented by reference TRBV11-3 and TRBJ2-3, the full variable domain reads EAGVVQSPRYKIIEKKQPVAFWCNPISGHNTLYWYLQNLGQGPELLIRYENEEAVDDSQLPKDRFSAERLKGVDSTLKIQPAELGDSAVYLCASSRGGGRSTDTQYFGPGTRLTVL.

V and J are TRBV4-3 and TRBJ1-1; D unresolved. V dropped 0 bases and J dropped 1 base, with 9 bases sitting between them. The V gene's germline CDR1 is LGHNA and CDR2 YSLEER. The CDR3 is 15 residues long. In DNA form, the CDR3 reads TGCGCCAGCAGCCAAGATGCAGGCTCGAACACTGAAGCTTTCTTT. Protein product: CASSQDAGSNTEAFF.

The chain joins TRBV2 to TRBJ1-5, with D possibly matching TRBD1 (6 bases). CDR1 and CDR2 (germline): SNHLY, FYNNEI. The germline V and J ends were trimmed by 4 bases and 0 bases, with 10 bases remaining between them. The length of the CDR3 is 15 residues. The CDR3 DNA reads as TGTGCCAGCAGTGTTAGCAGGGGTAGCAATCAGCCCCAGCATTTT. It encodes CASSVSRGSNQPQHF.

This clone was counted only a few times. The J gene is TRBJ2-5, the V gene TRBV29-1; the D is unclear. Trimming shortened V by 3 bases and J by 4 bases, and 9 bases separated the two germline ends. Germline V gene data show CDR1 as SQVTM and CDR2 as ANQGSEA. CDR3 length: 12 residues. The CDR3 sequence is CSVDWASETQYF. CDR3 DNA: TGCAGCGTTGACTGGGCATCAGAGACCCAGTACTTC. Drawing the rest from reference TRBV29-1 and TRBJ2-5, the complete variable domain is SAVISQKPSRDICQRGTSLTIQCQVDSQVTMMFWYRQQPGQSLTLIATANQGSEATYESGFVIDKFPISRPNLTFSTLTVSNMSPEDSSIYLCSVDWASETQYFGPGTRLLVL.

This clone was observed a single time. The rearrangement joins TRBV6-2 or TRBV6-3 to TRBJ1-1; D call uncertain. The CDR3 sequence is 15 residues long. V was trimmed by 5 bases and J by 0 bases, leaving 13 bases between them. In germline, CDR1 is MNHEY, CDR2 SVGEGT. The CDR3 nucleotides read TGTGCCAGCAGTCTTCCGAGAGGGATGAACACTGAAGCTTTCTTT. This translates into CASSLPRGMNTEAFF.

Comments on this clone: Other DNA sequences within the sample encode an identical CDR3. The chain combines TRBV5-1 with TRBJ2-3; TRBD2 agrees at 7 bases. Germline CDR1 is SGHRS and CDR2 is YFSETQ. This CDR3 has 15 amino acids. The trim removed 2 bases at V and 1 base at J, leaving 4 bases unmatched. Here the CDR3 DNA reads TGCGCCAGCAGCTTCGGACTAGGCGGCACAGATACGCAGTATTTT. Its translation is CASSFGLGGTDTQYF.

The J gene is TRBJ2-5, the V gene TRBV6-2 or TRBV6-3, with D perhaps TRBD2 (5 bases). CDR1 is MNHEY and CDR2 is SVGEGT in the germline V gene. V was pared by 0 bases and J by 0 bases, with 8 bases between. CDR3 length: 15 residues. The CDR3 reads CASSYSRGNQETQYF. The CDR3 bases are TGTGCCAGCAGTTACTCGAGAGGGAACCAAGAGACCCAGTACTTC.

The CDR3 protein is CSVRGTVSEQYF. CDR3 DNA: TGCAGCGTTCGCGGGACGGTCTCCGAGCAGTACTTC. This chain uses TRBV29-1 with TRBJ2-7; D might be TRBD2 (6 bases). Germline values: CDR1 SQVTM, CDR2 ANQGSEA. V was trimmed by 5 bases and J by 6 bases, leaving 14 bases between them. The CDR3 sequence is 12 residues long.

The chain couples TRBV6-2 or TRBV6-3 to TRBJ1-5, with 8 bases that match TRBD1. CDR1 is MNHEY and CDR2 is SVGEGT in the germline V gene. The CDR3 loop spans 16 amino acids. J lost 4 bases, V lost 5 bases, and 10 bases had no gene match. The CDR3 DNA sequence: TGTGCCAGCAGTGGTCTCGGACAGGGAGGAAATCAGCCCCAGCATTTT. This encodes CASSGLGQGGNQPQHF.

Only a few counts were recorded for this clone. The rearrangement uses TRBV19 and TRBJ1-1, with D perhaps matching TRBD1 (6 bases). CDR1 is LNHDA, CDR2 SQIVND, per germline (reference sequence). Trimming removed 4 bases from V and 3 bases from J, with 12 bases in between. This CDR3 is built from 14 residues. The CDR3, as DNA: TGTGCCAGTAGTAATCCGGGGGGCCACACTGAAGCTTTCTTT. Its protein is CASSNPGGHTEAFF.

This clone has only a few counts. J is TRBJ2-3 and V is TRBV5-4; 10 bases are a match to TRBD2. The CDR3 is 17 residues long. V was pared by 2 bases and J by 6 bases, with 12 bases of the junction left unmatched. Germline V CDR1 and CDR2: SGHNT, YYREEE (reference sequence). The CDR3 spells CASSFGGRSSGSDTQYF. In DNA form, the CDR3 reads TGTGCCAGCAGCTTTGGGGGGCGGTCTAGCGGGAGCGATACGCAGTATTTT.

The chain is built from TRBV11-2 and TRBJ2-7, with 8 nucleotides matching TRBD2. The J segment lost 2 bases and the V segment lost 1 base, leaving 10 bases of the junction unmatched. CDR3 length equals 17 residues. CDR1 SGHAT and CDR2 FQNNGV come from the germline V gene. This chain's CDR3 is CASSLVGSSGNPYEQYF. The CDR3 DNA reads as TGTGCCAGCAGCTTAGTAGGTAGTAGCGGGAACCCCTACGAGCAGTACTTC.

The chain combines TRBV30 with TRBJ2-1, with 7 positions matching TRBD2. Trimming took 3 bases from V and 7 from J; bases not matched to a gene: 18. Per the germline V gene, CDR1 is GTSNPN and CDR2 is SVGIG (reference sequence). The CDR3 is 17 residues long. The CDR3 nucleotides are TGTGCCTGGAGAGGACCCAACGGCGGGAGTTCGAGGAATGAGCAGTTCTTC. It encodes CAWRGPNGGSSRNEQFF.

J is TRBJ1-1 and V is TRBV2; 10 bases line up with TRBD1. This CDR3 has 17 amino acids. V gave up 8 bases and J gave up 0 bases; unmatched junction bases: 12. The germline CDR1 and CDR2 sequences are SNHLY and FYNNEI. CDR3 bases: TGTGCCAGCGTCATACCGGGACAGGGGATTTTGAACACTGAAGCTTTCTTT. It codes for CASVIPGQGILNTEAFF.

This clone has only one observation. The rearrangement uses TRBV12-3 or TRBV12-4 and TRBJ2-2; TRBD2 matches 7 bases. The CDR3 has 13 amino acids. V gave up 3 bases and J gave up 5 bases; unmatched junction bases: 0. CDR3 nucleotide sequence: TGTGCCAGCAGTTTCGGGGGGACCGGGGAGCTGTTTTTT. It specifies CASSFGGTGELFF.

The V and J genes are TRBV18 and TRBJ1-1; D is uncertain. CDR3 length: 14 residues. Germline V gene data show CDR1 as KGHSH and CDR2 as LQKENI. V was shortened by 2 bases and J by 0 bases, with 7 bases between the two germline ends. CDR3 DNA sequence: TGTGCCAGCTCACCAATAGCTATGAACACTGAAGCTTTCTTT. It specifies CASSPIAMNTEAFF.

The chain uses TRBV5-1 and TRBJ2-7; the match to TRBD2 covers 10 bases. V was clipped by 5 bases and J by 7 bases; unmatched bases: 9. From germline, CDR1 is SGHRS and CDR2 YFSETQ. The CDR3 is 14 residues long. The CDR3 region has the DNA TGCGCCAGCAGTCAACTAGCGGGGAACTTGGAGCAGTACTTC. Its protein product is CASSQLAGNLEQYF.